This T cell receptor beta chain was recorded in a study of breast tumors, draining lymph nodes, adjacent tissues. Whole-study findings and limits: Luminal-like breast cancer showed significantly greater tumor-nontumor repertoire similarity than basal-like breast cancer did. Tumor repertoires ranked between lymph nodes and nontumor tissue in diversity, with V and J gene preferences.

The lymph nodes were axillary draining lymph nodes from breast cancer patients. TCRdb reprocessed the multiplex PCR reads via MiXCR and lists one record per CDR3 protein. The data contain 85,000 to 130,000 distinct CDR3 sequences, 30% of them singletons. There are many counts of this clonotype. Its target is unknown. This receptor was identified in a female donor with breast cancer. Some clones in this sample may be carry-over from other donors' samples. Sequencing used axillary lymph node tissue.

As DNA, the CDR3 is TGTGCCAGCATCCAAACGGACAGAGATACGCAGTATTTT. This translates into CASIQTDRDTQYF. The chain is built from TRBV28 and TRBJ2-3, with D possibly matching TRBD1 (6 bases). The V and J ends lost 7 bases and 5 bases respectively, with 13 bases between them. Germline-derived CDR1 and CDR2 are MDHEN and SYDVKM. CDR3 length: 13 amino acids.